The entry below gives a single TCR beta chain sequence along with its context. Clones were read by immunoSEQ multiplex PCR, and TCRdb kept only the in-frame ones, dropping some. The sample has 150,000 to 200,000 clones; approximately 95% are singletons. Seattle patient enrollment occurred during active infection, with longitudinal follow-up thereafter. The sample comes from a study of blood T cell repertoires in COVID-19. This CDR3 contains 15 residues. Unmatched junction bases numbered 9, after V lost 5 bases and J lost 8 bases. Germline V gene lookup returns CDR1 LNHDA and CDR2 SQIVND (reference sequence).

This chain links TRBV19 with TRBJ1-4, with 9 bases matching TRBD1. Sequenced sample: peripheral blood. The clonotype comes from a woman aged 60-75 years with COVID-19, enrolled during active disease. The CDR3 loop is CASSPRTGEREKLFF. CDR3 coding DNA: TGTGCCAGTAGTCCACGGACAGGGGAGAGGGAAAAACTGTTTTTT. Supplemented by reference TRBV19 and TRBJ1-4, the full variable domain reads DGGITQSPKYLFRKEGQNVTLSCEQNLNHDAMYWYRQDPGQGLRLIYYSQIVNDFQKGDIAEGYSVSREKKESFPLTVTSAQKNPTAFYLCASSPRTGEREKLFFGSGTQLSVL.